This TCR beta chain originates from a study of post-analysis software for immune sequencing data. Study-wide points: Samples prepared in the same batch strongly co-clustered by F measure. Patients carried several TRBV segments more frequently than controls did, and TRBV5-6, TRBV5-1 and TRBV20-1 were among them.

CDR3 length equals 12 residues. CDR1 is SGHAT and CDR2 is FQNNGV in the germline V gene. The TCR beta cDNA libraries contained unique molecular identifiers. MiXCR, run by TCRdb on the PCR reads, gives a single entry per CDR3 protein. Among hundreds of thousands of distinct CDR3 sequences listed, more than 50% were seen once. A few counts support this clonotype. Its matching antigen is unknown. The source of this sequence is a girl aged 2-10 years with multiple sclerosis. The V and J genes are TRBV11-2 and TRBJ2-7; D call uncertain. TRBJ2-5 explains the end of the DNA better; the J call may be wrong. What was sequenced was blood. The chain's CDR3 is CASSPAEETQYF. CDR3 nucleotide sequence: TGTGCCAGCAGCCCGGCTGAAGAGACCCAGTACTTC.